These 23 T cell receptor beta chains were all obtained from the same sample, sequenced in a study of blood T cell repertoires in COVID-19 (dated by TCRdb to between 2020 and 2021). The library was generated by the immunoSEQ multiplex PCR assay. Drawn from immuneACCESS, this table holds only the in-frame rearrangements with V and J called that TCRdb kept. Clones are partly lost; checked studies trace under half to an unresolved V gene and leave the rest unexplained. Within this sample are 300,000 to 400,000 clones, with 90% to 95% of them counted one time only. Of the sample, less than 3.5% is held by the ten largest clones. The sequenced sample was peripheral blood. The origin of the receptors is a woman younger than 35 who had recovered from COVID-19.

The chain couples TRBV4-3 to TRBJ2-2; D is ambiguous. This CDR3 is built from 13 residues. V lost 2 bases and J 5 bases, leaving 6 bases between the germline ends. Germline V lookup: CDR1 LGHNA, CDR2 YSLEER. The CDR3 protein is CASSQSSTGELFF. CDR3 DNA: TGCGCCAGCAGCCAATCGTCTACCGGGGAGCTGTTTTTT.

J is TRBJ1-6 and V is TRBV6-5; 8 bases are a match to TRBD1. This CDR3 is 14 amino acids long. CDR1 is MNHEY and CDR2 is SVGAGI in the germline V gene. The junction had 8 bases not matched to a gene; V was cut back by 7 bases and J by 9 bases. The CDR3 bases are TGTGCCAGCAATAGGGGACAGGTAGCTTCACCCCTCCACTTT. Protein sequence: CASNRGQVASPLHF.

The chain has TRBV28 and TRBJ1-4; 8 bases are shared with TRBD1. Germline CDR1 MDHEN, CDR2 SYDVKM. CDR3 length: 15 amino acids. With V trimmed by 5 bases and J by 2 bases, 4 bases remained unmatched. The DNA for the CDR3 is TGTGCCAGCAGTCCCTGGACAGGGACTAATGAAAAACTGTTTTTT. This encodes CASSPWTGTNEKLFF. Combining the CDR3 with reference TRBV28 and TRBJ1-4 gives the whole variable domain DVKVTQSSRYLVKRTGEKVFLECVQDMDHENMFWYRQDPGLGLRLIYFSYDVKMKEKGDIPEGYSVSREKKERFSLILESASTNQTSMYLCASSPWTGTNEKLFFGSGTQLSVL.

The V and J genes are TRBV19 and TRBJ1-3; D is possibly TRBD1 (5 bases). The CDR3 spans 19 residues. Trimming took off 9 bases at V and 0 bases at J, with 27 bases between the two ends. Germline-derived CDR1 and CDR2 are LNHDA and SQIVND (reference sequence). DNA of the CDR3: TGTGCCAGCCGTGGGGGGGGGTGGCCAGGGCAATCCTCTGGAAACACCATATATTTT. Its protein product is CASRGGGWPGQSSGNTIYF.

The rearrangement uses TRBV15 and TRBJ1-3; 9 nucleotides line up with TRBD1. The V gene end was trimmed by 6 bases and the J gene end by 2 bases; junction bases not matched to a gene: 2. The germline V gene encodes CDR1 LNHNV and CDR2 YYDKDF (reference sequence). The CDR3 is 14 residues long. CDR3 protein: CATRQGAAGNTIYF. Written as DNA, the CDR3 is TGTGCCACCAGACAGGGGGCGGCTGGAAACACCATATATTTT.

In this sample, this clone turned up a few times. The chain carries TRBV10-3 and TRBJ2-1; D may be TRBD1 (6 bases). The CDR3 totals 14 residues. V lost 4 bases and J 8 bases, leaving 15 bases between the germline ends. From germline, CDR1 is ENHRY and CDR2 SYGVKD. CDR3 sequence reads: CAISVGAGKDEQFF. In nucleotides, the CDR3 is TGTGCCATCAGTGTGGGGGCCGGCAAAGATGAGCAGTTCTTC.

This clone was detected only a few times. The genes are TRBV3-1 (or the pseudogene TRBV3-2) and TRBJ1-4, with D hard to call. Germline CDR1 is LGHDT and CDR2 is YNNKEL (reference sequence). CDR3 length: 16 residues. The ends were cut back, 0 bases at V and 0 bases at J, with 8 bases in the middle. The CDR3 sequence: CASSQDLPATNEKLFF. CDR3 DNA: TGTGCCAGCAGCCAAGATCTCCCCGCAACTAATGAAAAACTGTTTTTT.

This chain uses TRBV9 with TRBJ2-1; D possibly corresponds to TRBD2 (6 bases). The CDR3 length is 14 residues. Germline lookup yields CDR1 SGDLS and CDR2 YYNGEE. Trimming removed 0 bases at V and 7 bases at J, with 11 bases between. The DNA for the CDR3 is TGTGCCAGCAGCGTAGATACTAGCAGAAATGAGCAGTTCTTC. It yields the protein CASSVDTSRNEQFF.

The CDR3 is CATRRGRDTIYF. In nucleotides, the CDR3 is TGTGCCACACGACGGGGTCGAGACACCATATATTTT. The gene calls are TRBV6-5 and TRBJ1-3, with D unclear. With 10 bases removed from V and 8 bases from J, the gap between germline ends came to 15 bases. The germline V gene encodes CDR1 MNHEY and CDR2 SVGAGI. The CDR3 loop spans 12 amino acids.

The chain carries TRBV28 and TRBJ1-2; D is uncertain. Trimming left V 4 bases short and J 4 bases short, with 7 bases between. The length of the CDR3 is 12 residues. Looked up from germline, CDR1 is MDHEN and CDR2 is SYDVKM. The CDR3 coding sequence is TGTGCCAGCAGTTCCGGGAGCTATGGCTACACCTTC. It specifies CASSSGSYGYTF.

V gene TRBV5-1 combines with J gene TRBJ2-3, with TRBD2 matching over 9 bases. Germline V lookup: CDR1 SGHRS, CDR2 YFSETQ. The CDR3 extends over 15 amino acids. J lost 6 bases, V lost 4 bases, and 9 bases had no gene match. The DNA for the CDR3 is TGCGCCAGCAGCCTTAGCGGGAGCACCACGGATACGCAGTATTTT. This encodes CASSLSGSTTDTQYF.

This sequence joins TRBV6-5 and TRBJ1-1, with D tentatively TRBD1 (5 bases). In germline, CDR1 is MNHEY, CDR2 SVGAGI. Deletions cut 7 bases from V and 4 bases from J, with 19 bases between. The CDR3 has 15 residues. The CDR3 is CASIQYPAGGTEAFF. The CDR3 region has the DNA TGTGCCAGCATCCAGTACCCGGCCGGGGGCACTGAAGCTTTCTTT.

Worth noting for this clone: At one of its ends the junction is not consistent with the germline gene, which may arise from a read error. The chain is built from TRBV24-1 and TRBJ2-1, with TRBD1 matching 7 bases. The CDR3 has 13 residues. CDR1 is KGHDR, CDR2 SFDVKD, per germline. CDR3 protein: CATRGTDYNEQFF. The DNA of the CDR3 is TGTGCAACCAGAGGGACAGACTACAATGAGCAGTTCTTC.

The rearrangement joins TRBV30 to TRBJ1-2, with D perhaps TRBD1 (5 bases). Germline V CDR1 and CDR2: GTSNPN, SVGIG (reference sequence). The CDR3 is 16 residues long. The V end lost 5 bases, the J end lost 7 bases, and 26 bases lay between the germline ends. CDR3: CAWLGLNGAGSVGYTF. Here the CDR3 DNA reads TGTGCCTGGCTGGGGCTCAACGGAGCAGGCTCGGTTGGCTACACCTTC.

The chain carries TRBV18 and TRBJ2-1; 9 positions agree with TRBD2. The CDR3 covers 15 residues. Trimming at V came to 5 bases and at J to 6 bases, leaving 8 bases not matched to a gene. Germline CDR1 KGHSH, CDR2 LQKENI. For the CDR3, the DNA is TGTGCCAGCTCATTTTCTAGCGGGAACACCAATGAGCAGTTCTTC. As protein: CASSFSSGNTNEQFF. The full variable domain, with the rest looked up from reference TRBV18 and TRBJ2-1, is NAGVMQNPRHLVRRRGQEARLRCSPMKGHSHVYWYRQLPEEGLKFMVYLQKENIIDESGMPKERFSAEFPKEGPSILRIQQVVRGDSAAYFCASSFSSGNTNEQFFGPGTRLTVL.

The chain has TRBV30 and TRBJ1-5; tentatively, D is TRBD1 (5 bases). This CDR3 comprises 14 residues. Germline V CDR1 and CDR2: GTSNPN, SVGIG (reference sequence). V lost 2 bases to trimming and J lost 7 bases, with 15 bases between them. The CDR3 spells CAWSRSRVNQPQHF. CDR3 nucleotides: TGTGCCTGGAGTAGGTCCAGGGTCAACCAGCCCCAGCATTTT. The complete variable domain, with remaining parts taken from reference TRBV30 and TRBJ1-5, reads SQTIHQWPATLVQPVGSPLSLECTVEGTSNPNLYWYRQAAGRGLQLLFYSVGIGQISSEVPQNLSASRPQDRQFILSSKKLLLSDSGFYLCAWSRSRVNQPQHFGDGTRLSIL.

The chain uses TRBV7-9 and TRBJ2-4; 9 bases are shared with TRBD1. The CDR3 covers 15 residues. V shed 5 bases and J 9 bases; nucleotides not matched to a gene: 11. Looked up from germline, CDR1 is SEHNR and CDR2 is FQNEAQ (reference sequence). CDR3 sequence (DNA): TGTGCCAGCAGCGGAGGGGACAGGGAGGGTCGCATTCAGTACTTC. The encoded protein is CASSGGDREGRIQYF.

The rearrangement links TRBV7-8 to TRBJ1-6, with a possible D match to TRBD1 (6 bases). The length of the CDR3 is 16 residues. CDR1 is SGHVS and CDR2 is FQNEAQ in the germline V gene. Trimming cost V 1 base and J 5 bases, with 12 bases left between them. The DNA for the CDR3 is TGTGCCAGCAGCTTAGGACAGGCACTCGATAATTCACCCCTCCACTTT. Residues: CASSLGQALDNSPLHF.

The chain has TRBV2 and TRBJ1-1, with D perhaps matching TRBD1 (5 bases). V was cut by 4 bases and J by 4 bases, with 13 bases left in between. The CDR3 spans 14 residues. Germline V gene data show CDR1 as SNHLY and CDR2 as FYNNEI. The CDR3 DNA reads as TGTGCCAGCAGTGTTAGGGGCTGGGGCACTGAAGCTTTCTTT. Protein: CASSVRGWGTEAFF. The full variable domain, rest sourced from reference TRBV2 and TRBJ1-1, is EPEVTQTPSHQVTQMGQEVILRCVPISNHLYFYWYRQILGQKVEFLVSFYNNEISEKSEIFDDQFSVERPDGSNFTLKIRSTKLEDSAMYFCASSVRGWGTEAFFGQGTRLTVV.

This clone was detected only a few times. The CDR3 DNA reads TGTGCCAGCAGCGGACTAGCGGGAGGGCCGCGGTACGTC. Protein: CASSGLAGGPRYV. The V and J genes are TRBV25-1 and TRBJ2-7; 15 bases match TRBD2. J lost 12 bases, V lost 6 bases, and 6 bases had no gene match. CDR1 is MGHDK and CDR2 is SYGVNS in the germline V gene. The CDR3 extends over 13 amino acids.

This chain connects TRBV2 to TRBJ1-1, with a tentative D call TRBD1 (6 bases). V lost 4 bases, J lost 4 bases, and 13 bases lay in between. The germline V gene encodes CDR1 SNHLY and CDR2 FYNNEI. The CDR3 length is 14 residues. CDR3 in DNA: TGTGCCAGCAGTGCCTTTGTCAGGGGCACTGAAGCTTTCTTT. This translates into CASSAFVRGTEAFF.

The chain joins TRBV11-3 to TRBJ2-1; 11 bases match TRBD2. Germline CDR1 SGHNT, CDR2 YENEEA. The CDR3 covers 14 residues. V lost 10 bases and J lost 8; bases outside the gene matches: 10. The CDR3: CANPGLAGGYEQFF. DNA for the CDR3: TGTGCCAACCCAGGGCTAGCGGGAGGCTATGAGCAGTTCTTC.

J is TRBJ2-3 and V is TRBV25-1, with TRBD2 matching 7 bases. V was pared by 5 bases and J by 2 bases, with 16 bases of the junction left unmatched. The germline V gene encodes CDR1 MGHDK and CDR2 SYGVNS. This CDR3 comprises 18 residues. In nucleotides, the CDR3 is TGTGCCAGCAGTTCACCTCCGGGTGGGGGGGGAGACACAGATACGCAGTATTTT. Residues: CASSSPPGGGGDTDTQYF.